The present T cell receptor (beta chain) was sequenced within a study of Ad26.COV2.S vaccination and SARS-CoV-2 variants. The J segment lost 7 bases and the V segment lost 3 bases, leaving 8 bases of the junction unmatched. The V gene's germline CDR1 is KGHSH and CDR2 LQKENI. The CDR3 is made up of 14 amino acids. TCRdb keeps only in-frame clones here, not all; method: immunoSEQ multiplex PCR. The sample contains about 350,000 clones, around 92% of which appear only once. Sequencing used peripheral blood, obtained after recovery from COVID-19. This TCR derives from a human donor who had recovered from COVID-19. The rearrangement links TRBV18 to TRBJ1-2; 7 bases map to TRBD1. This CDR3 reads CASSPTQGNGGYTF. The CDR3 DNA reads as TGTGCCAGCTCACCCACACAGGGGAATGGTGGCTACACCTTC. The full variable domain, rest sourced from reference TRBV18 and TRBJ1-2, is NAGVMQNPRHLVRRRGQEARLRCSPMKGHSHVYWYRQLPEEGLKFMVYLQKENIIDESGMPKERFSAEFPKEGPSILRIQQVVRGDSAAYFCASSPTQGNGGYTFGSGTRLTVV.